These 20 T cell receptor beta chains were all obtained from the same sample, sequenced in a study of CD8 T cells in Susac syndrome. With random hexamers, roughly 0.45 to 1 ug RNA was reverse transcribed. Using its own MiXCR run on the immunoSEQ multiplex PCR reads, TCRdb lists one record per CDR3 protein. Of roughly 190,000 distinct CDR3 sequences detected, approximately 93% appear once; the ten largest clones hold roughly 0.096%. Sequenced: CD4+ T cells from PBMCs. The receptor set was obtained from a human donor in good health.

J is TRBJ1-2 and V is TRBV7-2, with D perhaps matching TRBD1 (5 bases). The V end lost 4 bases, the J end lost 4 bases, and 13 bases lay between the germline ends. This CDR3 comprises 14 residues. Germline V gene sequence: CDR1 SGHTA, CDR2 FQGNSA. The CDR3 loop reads CASSYVGTPYGYTF. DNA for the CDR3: TGTGCCAGCAGCTACGTTGGGACCCCCTATGGCTACACCTTC.

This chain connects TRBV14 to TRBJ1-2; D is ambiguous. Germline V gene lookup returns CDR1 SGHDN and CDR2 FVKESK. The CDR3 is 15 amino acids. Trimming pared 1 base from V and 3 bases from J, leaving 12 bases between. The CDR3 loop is CASSQGTGIDYGYTF. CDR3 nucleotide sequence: TGTGCCAGCAGCCAAGGGACGGGCATTGACTATGGCTACACCTTC.

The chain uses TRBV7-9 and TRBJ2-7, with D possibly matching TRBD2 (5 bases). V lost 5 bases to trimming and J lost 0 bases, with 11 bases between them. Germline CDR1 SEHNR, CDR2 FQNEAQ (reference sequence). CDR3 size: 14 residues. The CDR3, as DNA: TGTGCCAGCAGCACCGGACGGGACTCCTACGAGCAGTACGTC. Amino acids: CASSTGRDSYEQYV.

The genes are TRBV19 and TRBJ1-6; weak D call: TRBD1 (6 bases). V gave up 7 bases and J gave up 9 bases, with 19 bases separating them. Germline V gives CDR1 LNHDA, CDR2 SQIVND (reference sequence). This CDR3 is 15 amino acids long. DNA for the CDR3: TGTGCCAGTACGGTAGGGGGGGCTAATGGTTCACCCCTCCACTTT. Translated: CASTVGGANGSPLHF.

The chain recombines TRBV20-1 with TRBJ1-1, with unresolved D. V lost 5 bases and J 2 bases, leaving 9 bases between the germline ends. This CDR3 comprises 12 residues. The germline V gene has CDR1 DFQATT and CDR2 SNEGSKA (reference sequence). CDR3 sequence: CSARRSNTEAFF. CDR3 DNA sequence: TGCAGTGCTCGCCGGTCCAACACTGAAGCTTTCTTT.

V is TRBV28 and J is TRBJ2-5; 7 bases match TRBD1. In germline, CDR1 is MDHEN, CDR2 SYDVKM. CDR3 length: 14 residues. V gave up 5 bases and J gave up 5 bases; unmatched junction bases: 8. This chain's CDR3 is CASSLTGTAETQYF. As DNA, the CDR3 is TGTGCCAGCAGTCTGACTGGGACAGCGGAGACCCAGTACTTC.

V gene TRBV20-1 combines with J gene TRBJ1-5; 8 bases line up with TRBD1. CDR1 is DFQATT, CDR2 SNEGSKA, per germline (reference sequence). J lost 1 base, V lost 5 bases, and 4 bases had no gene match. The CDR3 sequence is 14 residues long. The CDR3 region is CSADRGLSNQPQHF. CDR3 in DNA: TGCAGTGCTGACAGGGGATTGAGCAATCAGCCCCAGCATTTT.

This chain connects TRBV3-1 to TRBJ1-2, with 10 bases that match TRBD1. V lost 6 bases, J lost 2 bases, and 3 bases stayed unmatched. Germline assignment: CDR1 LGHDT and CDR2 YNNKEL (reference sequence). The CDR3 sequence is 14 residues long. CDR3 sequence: CASRSTGGNYGYTF. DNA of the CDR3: TGTGCCAGCAGATCGACAGGGGGCAACTATGGCTACACCTTC.

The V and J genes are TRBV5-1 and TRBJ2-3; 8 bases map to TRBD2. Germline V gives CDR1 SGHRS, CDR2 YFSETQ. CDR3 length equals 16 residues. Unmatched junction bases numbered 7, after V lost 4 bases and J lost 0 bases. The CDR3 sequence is CASSPRRGDSTDTQYF. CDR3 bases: TGCGCCAGCAGCCCCAGGCGGGGGGATAGCACAGATACGCAGTATTTT. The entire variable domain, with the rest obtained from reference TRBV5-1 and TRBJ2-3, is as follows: KAGVTQTPRYLIKTRGQQVTLSCSPISGHRSVSWYQQTPGQGLQFLFEYFSETQRNKGNFPGRFSGRQFSNSRSEMNVSTLELGDSALYLCASSPRRGDSTDTQYFGPGTRLTVL.

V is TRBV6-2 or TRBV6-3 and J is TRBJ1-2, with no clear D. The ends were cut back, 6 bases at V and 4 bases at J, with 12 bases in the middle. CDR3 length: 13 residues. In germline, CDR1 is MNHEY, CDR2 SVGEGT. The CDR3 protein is CASSLQWSYGYTF. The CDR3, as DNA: TGTGCCAGCAGCCTACAGTGGAGCTATGGCTACACCTTC.

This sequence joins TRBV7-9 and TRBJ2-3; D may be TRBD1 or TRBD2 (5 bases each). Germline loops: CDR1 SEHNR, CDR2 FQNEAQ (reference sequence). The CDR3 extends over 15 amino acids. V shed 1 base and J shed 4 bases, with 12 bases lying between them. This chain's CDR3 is CASSLVGDGSDTQYF. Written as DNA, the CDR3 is TGTGCCAGCAGCTTAGTTGGGGACGGCTCAGATACGCAGTATTTT. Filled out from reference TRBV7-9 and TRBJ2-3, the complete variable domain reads DTGVSQNPRHKITKRGQNVTFRCDPISEHNRLYWYRQTLGQGPEFLTYFQNEAQLEKSRLLSDRFSAERPKGSFSTLEIQRTEQGDSAMYLCASSLVGDGSDTQYFGPGTRLTVL.

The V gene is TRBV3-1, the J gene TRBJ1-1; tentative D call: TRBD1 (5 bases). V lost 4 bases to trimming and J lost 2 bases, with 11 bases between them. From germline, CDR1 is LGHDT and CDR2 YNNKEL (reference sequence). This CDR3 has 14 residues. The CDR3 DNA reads TGTGCCAGCAGCCCCCCGACAGTTAACACTGAAGCTTTCTTT. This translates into CASSPPTVNTEAFF. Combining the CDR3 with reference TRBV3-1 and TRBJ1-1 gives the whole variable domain DTAVSQTPKYLVTQMGNDKSIKCEQNLGHDTMYWYKQDSKKFLKIMFSYNNKELIINETVPNRFSPKSPDKAHLNLHINSLELGDSAVYFCASSPPTVNTEAFFGQGTRLTVV.

The CDR3 protein is CASRVTENNGYTF. CDR3 in DNA: TGTGCCAGCAGGGTTACAGAAAATAATGGCTACACCTTC. The rearrangement links TRBV2 to TRBJ1-2; no reliable D call. The CDR3 loop spans 13 amino acids. Trimming removed 6 bases at V and 6 bases at J, with 14 bases between. Germline-derived CDR1 and CDR2 are SNHLY and FYNNEI.

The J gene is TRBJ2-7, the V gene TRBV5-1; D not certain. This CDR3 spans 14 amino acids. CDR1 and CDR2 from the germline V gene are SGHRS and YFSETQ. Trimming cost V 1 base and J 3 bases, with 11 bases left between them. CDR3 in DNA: TGCGCCAGCAGCTTGAGCCAACCAATCTACGAGCAGTACTTC. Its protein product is CASSLSQPIYEQYF. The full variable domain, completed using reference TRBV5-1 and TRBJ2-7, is KAGVTQTPRYLIKTRGQQVTLSCSPISGHRSVSWYQQTPGQGLQFLFEYFSETQRNKGNFPGRFSGRQFSNSRSEMNVSTLELGDSALYLCASSLSQPIYEQYFGPGTRLTVT.

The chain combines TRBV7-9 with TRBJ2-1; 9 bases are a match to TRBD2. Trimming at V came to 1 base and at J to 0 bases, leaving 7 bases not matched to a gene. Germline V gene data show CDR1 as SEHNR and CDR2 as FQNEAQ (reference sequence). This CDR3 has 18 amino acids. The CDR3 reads CASSLVAGGLSSYNEQFF. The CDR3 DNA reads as TGTGCCAGCAGCTTAGTCGCGGGGGGGCTTAGCTCCTACAATGAGCAGTTCTTC.

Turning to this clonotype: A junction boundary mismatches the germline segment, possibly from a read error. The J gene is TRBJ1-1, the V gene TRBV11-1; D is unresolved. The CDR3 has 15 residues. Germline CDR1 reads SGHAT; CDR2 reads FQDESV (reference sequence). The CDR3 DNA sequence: TGTGCCAGCAGCCCCCTAGTCCCGGTGAACACTGAAGCTTCCTTT. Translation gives CASSPLVPVNTEASF.

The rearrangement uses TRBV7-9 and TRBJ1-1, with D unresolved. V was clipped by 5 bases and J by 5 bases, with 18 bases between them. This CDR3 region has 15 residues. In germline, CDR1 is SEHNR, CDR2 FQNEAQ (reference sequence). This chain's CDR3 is CASSPRQPLGTEAFF. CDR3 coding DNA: TGTGCCAGCAGCCCGAGGCAACCACTCGGGACTGAAGCTTTCTTT.

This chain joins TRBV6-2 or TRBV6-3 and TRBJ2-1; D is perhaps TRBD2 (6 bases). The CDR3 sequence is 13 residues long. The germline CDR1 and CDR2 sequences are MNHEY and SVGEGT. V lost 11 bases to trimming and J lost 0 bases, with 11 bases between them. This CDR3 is CAVRGSSYNEQFF. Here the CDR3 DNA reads TGTGCCGTCCGGGGGAGCTCCTACAATGAGCAGTTCTTC.

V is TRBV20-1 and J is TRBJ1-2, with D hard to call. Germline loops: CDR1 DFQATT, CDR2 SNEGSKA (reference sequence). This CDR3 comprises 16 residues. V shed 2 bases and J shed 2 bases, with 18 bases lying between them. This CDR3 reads CSARSPRAPSNYGYTF. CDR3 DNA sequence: TGCAGTGCTAGATCCCCTAGGGCTCCTTCCAACTATGGCTACACCTTC.

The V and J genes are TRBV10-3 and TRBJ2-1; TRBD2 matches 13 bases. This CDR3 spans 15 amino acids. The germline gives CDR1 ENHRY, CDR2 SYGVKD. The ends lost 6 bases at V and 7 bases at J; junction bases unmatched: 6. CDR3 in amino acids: CAIRLGTSGKNEQFF. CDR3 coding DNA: TGTGCCATCAGACTCGGGACTAGCGGGAAAAATGAGCAGTTCTTC.